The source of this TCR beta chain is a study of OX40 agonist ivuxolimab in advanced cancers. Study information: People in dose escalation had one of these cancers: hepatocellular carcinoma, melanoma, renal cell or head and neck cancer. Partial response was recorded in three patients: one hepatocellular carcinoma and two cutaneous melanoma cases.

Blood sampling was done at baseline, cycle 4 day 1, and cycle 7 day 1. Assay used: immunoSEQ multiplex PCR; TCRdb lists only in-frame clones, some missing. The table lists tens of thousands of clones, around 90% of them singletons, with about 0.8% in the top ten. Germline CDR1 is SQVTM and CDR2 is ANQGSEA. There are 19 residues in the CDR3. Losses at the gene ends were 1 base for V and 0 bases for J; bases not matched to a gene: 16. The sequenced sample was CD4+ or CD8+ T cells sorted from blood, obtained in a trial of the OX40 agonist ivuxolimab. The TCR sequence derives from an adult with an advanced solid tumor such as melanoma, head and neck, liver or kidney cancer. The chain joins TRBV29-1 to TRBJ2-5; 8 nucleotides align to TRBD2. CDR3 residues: CSVEGGLAGFTGYQETQYF. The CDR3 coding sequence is TGCAGCGTTGAAGGGGGGCTAGCGGGCTTTACTGGGTACCAAGAGACCCAGTACTTC.